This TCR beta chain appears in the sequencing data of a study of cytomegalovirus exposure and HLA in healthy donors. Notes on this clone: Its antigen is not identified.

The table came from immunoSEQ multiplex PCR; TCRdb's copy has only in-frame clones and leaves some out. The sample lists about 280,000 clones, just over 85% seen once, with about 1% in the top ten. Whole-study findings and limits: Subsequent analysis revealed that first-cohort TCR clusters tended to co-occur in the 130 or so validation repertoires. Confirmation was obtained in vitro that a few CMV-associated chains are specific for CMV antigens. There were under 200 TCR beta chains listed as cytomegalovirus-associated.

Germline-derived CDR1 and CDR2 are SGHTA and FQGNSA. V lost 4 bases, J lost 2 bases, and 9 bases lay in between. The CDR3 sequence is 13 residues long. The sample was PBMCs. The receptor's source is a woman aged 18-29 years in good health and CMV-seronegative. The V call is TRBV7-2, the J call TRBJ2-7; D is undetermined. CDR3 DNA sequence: TGTGCCAGCAGCTCAAGAAGAGCCTACGAGCAGTACTTC. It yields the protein CASSSRRAYEQYF.